Listed here are 14 T cell receptor beta chains from one sample, sequenced in a study of blood T cell repertoires in COVID-19. Profiling relied on immunoSEQ multiplex PCR, and the TCRdb table lists in-frame clones only, not all of them. The profile covers roughly 250,000 clones, with roughly 91% appearing a single time and roughly 0.8% taken by the ten largest. Input material: peripheral blood. All receptors come from a man aged 25-40 years with COVID-19, enrolled during active disease.

The chain employs TRBV10-2 and TRBJ2-2, with 8 bases aligning to TRBD2. The CDR3 covers 17 residues. Germline CDR1 reads WSHSY; CDR2 reads SAAADI. V lost 4 bases to trimming and J lost 1 base; unmatched junction nucleotides: 8. The CDR3 DNA is TGCGCCAGCAGTGGGCCCCCGGGGGGGGAGAACACCGGGGAGCTGTTTTTT. Translation: CASSGPPGGENTGELFF.

In this sample, this clone turned up a few times. The V call is TRBV7-9, the J call TRBJ1-5; D is unresolved. Trimming shortened V by 1 base and J by 2 bases, and 12 bases separated the two germline ends. This CDR3 region has 16 residues. Germline V gene lookup returns CDR1 SEHNR and CDR2 FQNEAQ (reference sequence). The CDR3 DNA follows: TGTGCCAGCAGCTTAGAGGCCTGGGAGGGCAATCAGCCCCAGCATTTT. This sequence encodes CASSLEAWEGNQPQHF.

V usage is TRBV4-2 and J usage is TRBJ1-1, with a tentative D call TRBD1 (5 bases). CDR1 is LGHNA and CDR2 is YNFKEQ in the germline V gene. V dropped 4 bases and J dropped 5 bases, with 14 bases sitting between them. This CDR3 has 14 amino acids. The CDR3 DNA reads TGTGCCAGCAGCCGTCCGGGACTACGAACTGAAGCTTTCTTT. Protein: CASSRPGLRTEAFF.

The chain joins TRBV19 to TRBJ2-7, with D possibly TRBD1 on 5 matching bases. Germline-derived CDR1 and CDR2 are LNHDA and SQIVND (reference sequence). V was pared by 3 bases and J by 1 base, with 16 bases between. The CDR3 has 16 amino acids. The CDR3 reads CASSMSSLQASYEQYF. CDR3 nucleotides: TGTGCCAGTAGTATGTCCTCATTACAGGCTTCCTACGAGCAGTACTTC.

This clone was counted once. The CDR3 here is CASRHRGRDNEQFF. The CDR3 region has the DNA TGTGCCAGCAGGCACAGGGGGCGCGACAATGAGCAGTTCTTC. The rearrangement joins TRBV27 to TRBJ2-1; 9 bases are a match to TRBD1. Germline CDR1 and CDR2: MNHEY and SMNVEV (reference sequence). The CDR3 is 14 residues long. With V trimmed by 6 bases and J by 5 bases, 5 bases remained unmatched.

The chain joins TRBV27 to TRBJ2-5, with TRBD2 matching over 11 bases. V lost 5 bases to trimming and J lost 4 bases; unmatched junction nucleotides: 6. The CDR3 length is 15 residues. CDR1 MNHEY and CDR2 SMNVEV come from the germline V gene (reference sequence). The CDR3 reads CASSPHLAGGETQYF. The CDR3 DNA is TGTGCCAGCAGTCCCCATCTAGCGGGAGGAGAGACCCAGTACTTC.

The chain employs TRBV2 and TRBJ1-1; D is perhaps TRBD1 (5 bases). V was shortened by 6 bases and J by 2 bases, with 13 bases between the two germline ends. CDR1 is SNHLY and CDR2 is FYNNEI in the germline V gene. There are 14 residues in the CDR3. The CDR3 DNA sequence: TGTGCCAGCAGATGGGGCGCGGTAAACACTGAAGCTTTCTTT. It encodes CASRWGAVNTEAFF.

CDR3 region: CASSVPSTGSRGYTF. The CDR3 DNA reads TGTGCCAGTTCGGTTCCTTCGACAGGGTCGAGGGGCTACACCTTC. The V call is TRBV19, the J call TRBJ1-2, with 7 nucleotides matching TRBD1. Germline V gene sequence: CDR1 LNHDA, CDR2 SQIVND (reference sequence). This CDR3 spans 15 amino acids. The J segment lost 8 bases and the V segment lost 8 bases, leaving 17 bases of the junction unmatched. The full variable domain, completed using reference TRBV19 and TRBJ1-2, is DGGITQSPKYLFRKEGQNVTLSCEQNLNHDAMYWYRQDPGQGLRLIYYSQIVNDFQKGDIAEGYSVSREKKESFPLTVTSAQKNPTAFYLCASSVPSTGSRGYTFGSGTRLTVV.

This clone occurred a few times. The chain joins TRBV19 to TRBJ1-1, with D possibly matching TRBD1 (6 bases). Germline V gene lookup returns CDR1 LNHDA and CDR2 SQIVND (reference sequence). CDR3 length equals 14 residues. Trimming took off 5 bases at V and 2 bases at J, with 12 bases between the two ends. This CDR3 is CASSPGQTNTEAFF. The CDR3 DNA reads as TGTGCCAGTAGTCCTGGACAGACCAACACTGAAGCTTTCTTT.

This rearrangement joins TRBV3-1 (or the pseudogene TRBV3-2) to TRBJ2-1, with D perhaps matching TRBD2 (5 bases). This CDR3 is built from 14 residues. Trimming removed 2 bases at V and 6 bases at J, with 11 bases between. Germline V gene lookup returns CDR1 LGHDT and CDR2 YNNKEL (reference sequence). This chain's CDR3 is CASSQTREGNEQFF. The CDR3 region has the DNA TGTGCCAGCAGCCAAACTAGGGAAGGCAATGAGCAGTTCTTC.

The chain carries TRBV2 and TRBJ2-7, with D perhaps matching TRBD1 (6 bases). CDR1 and CDR2 (germline): SNHLY, FYNNEI. Trimming stripped 4 bases from V and 2 bases from J, with 9 bases between. The CDR3 runs 13 residues. The CDR3 bases are TGTGCCAGCAGTGTTCAGGGGACCTACGAGCAGTACTTC. Its translation is CASSVQGTYEQYF.

The V gene is TRBV7-2, the J gene TRBJ1-2; TRBD1 aligns across 7 bases. Germline loops: CDR1 SGHTA, CDR2 FQGNSA. J lost 8 bases, V lost 2 bases, and 11 bases had no gene match. The CDR3 has 15 residues. The DNA of the CDR3 is TGTGCCAGCAGCTTAAACCCGGGACAGCCCAGGGGCTACACCTTC. It is translated as CASSLNPGQPRGYTF.

This chain connects TRBV27 to TRBJ2-1, with D possibly TRBD2 on 5 matching bases. The V end lost 5 bases, the J end lost 9 bases, and 14 bases lay between the germline ends. The CDR3 runs to 13 residues. Germline loops: CDR1 MNHEY, CDR2 SMNVEV (reference sequence). CDR3 loop: CASSAGVNIEQFF. CDR3 nucleotides: TGTGCCAGCAGTGCCGGGGTTAATATTGAGCAGTTCTTC.

The chain couples TRBV19 to TRBJ2-3; 11 bases agree with TRBD2. Trimming removed 6 bases from V and 3 bases from J; junction bases left unmatched: 11. The CDR3 totals 17 residues. CDR1 and CDR2 from the germline V gene are LNHDA and SQIVND (reference sequence). CDR3 loop: CASSILGLAGSTDTQYF. CDR3 bases: TGTGCCAGTAGCATCCTTGGACTAGCGGGCTCTACAGATACGCAGTATTTT.